This T cell receptor beta chain was identified during a study of neurological immune-mediated disorders. TCRdb redid the calling of the 5' RACE reads with MiXCR, one entry per CDR3 protein. Of tens of thousands of distinct CDR3 sequences listed, about 2.5% are singletons. General study points: Among 34 multiple sclerosis patients, phylogenetic grouping put the repertoires of 18 into a single related-CDR3 cluster, a possible signature. Across subjects, expanded clones had no CDR3 amino acid sequences in common, pointing to private repertoires in all groups.

The table lists this clonotype with many counts. No antigen is known for it. The unsorted libraries were generated from a total of 2 million PBMCs, which had been stored in RNAlater at -80 C. The CDR3 consists of 12 residues. V was clipped by 5 bases and J by 2 bases, with 7 bases between them. Germline CDR1 SGHRS, CDR2 YFSETQ. This clonotype was sampled from a woman between 25 and 40 years old with multiple sclerosis. The source material was PBMCs. The chain has TRBV5-1 and TRBJ2-5; tentatively, D is TRBD2 (5 bases). The CDR3 loop reads CASRDLQETQYF. For the CDR3, the DNA is TGCGCCAGCAGGGACTTACAAGAGACCCAGTACTTC.